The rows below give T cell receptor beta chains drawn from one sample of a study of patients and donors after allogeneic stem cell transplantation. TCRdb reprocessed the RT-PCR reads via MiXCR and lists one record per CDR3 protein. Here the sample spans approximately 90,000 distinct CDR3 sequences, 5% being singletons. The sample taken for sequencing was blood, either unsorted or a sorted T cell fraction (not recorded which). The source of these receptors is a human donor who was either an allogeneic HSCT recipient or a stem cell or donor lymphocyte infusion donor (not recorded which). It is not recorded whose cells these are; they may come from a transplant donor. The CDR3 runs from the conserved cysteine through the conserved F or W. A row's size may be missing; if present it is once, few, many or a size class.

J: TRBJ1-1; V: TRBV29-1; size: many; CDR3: CSGETGGNSEAFF
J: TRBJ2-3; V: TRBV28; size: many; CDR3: CASSSRHSGRFNTQYF
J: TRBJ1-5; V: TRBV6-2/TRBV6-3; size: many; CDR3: CASSSGGLNQPQHF
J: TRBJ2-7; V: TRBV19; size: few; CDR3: CASSRTGTNYEQYF
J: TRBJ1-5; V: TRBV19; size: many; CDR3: CASSRDGEWGLDQPQHF
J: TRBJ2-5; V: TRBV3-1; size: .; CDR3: CASSQDRGEETQYF
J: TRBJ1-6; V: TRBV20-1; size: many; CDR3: CSARDPRSNSPLHF
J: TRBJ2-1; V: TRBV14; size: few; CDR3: CASSPLPGLAGEGEQFF
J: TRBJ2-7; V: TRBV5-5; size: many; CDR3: CASSLDPLNYEQYF
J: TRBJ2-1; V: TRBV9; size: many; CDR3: CASSPPDRAHYNEQFF
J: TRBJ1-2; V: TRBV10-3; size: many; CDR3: CAISEGGLNYGYTF
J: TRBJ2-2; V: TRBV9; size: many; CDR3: CASSVGIAVNTGELFF
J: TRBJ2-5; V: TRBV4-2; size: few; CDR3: CASSQDGARVGETQYF
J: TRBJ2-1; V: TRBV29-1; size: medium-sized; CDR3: CSAAQGGGGNEQFF